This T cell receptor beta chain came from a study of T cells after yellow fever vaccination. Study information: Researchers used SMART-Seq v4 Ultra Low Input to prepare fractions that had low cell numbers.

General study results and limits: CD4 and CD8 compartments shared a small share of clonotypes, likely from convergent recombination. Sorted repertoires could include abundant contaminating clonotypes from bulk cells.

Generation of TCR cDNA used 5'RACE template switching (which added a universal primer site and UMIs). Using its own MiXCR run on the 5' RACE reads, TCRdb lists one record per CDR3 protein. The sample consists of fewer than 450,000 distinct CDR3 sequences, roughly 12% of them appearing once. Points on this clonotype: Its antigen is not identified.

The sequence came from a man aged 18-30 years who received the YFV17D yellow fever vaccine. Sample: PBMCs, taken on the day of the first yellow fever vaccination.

The CDR3 DNA is TGTGCCAGCAGCGTGGGACTAGCGGAGACTCAAGAGACCCAGTACTTC. Translating it yields CASSVGLAETQETQYF. The chain joins TRBV3-1 to TRBJ2-5, with TRBD2 identical over 11 bases. The junction had 7 bases not matched to a gene; V was cut back by 5 bases and J by 2 bases. The CDR3 runs to 16 residues. Germline V gene sequence: CDR1 LGHDT, CDR2 YNNKEL (reference sequence).